These 9 T cell receptor beta chains came from one sample sequenced in a study of cytotoxic CD8 clonotypes in ibrutinib-treated CLL. Libraries were prepared by immunoSEQ multiplex PCR; TCRdb keeps only in-frame clonotypes and omits some of them. The data contain some 200,000 clones, 70% to 75% of them singletons. The sample consisted of PBMCs, taken after 12 months of ibrutinib treatment. The receptors stem from a human donor with chronic lymphocytic leukemia.

The chain joins TRBV30 to TRBJ2-2; D unresolved. The CDR3 loop spans 15 amino acids. CDR1 and CDR2 from the germline V gene are GTSNPN and SVGIG (reference sequence). Trimming removed 3 bases from V and 0 bases from J, with 11 bases in between. CDR3 nucleotide sequence: TGTGCCTGGAGACGTTCATCTACGAACACCGGGGAGCTGTTTTTT. Translation: CAWRRSSTNTGELFF.

This chain joins TRBV5-1 and TRBJ2-7, with 7 bases that match TRBD2. There are 17 residues in the CDR3. Germline V gene lookup returns CDR1 SGHRS and CDR2 YFSETQ. Trimming at V came to 0 bases and at J to 3 bases, leaving 12 bases not matched to a gene. The DNA of the CDR3 is TGCGCCAGCAGCTTGGGTGCCCCGCGGGAGCCCATCTACGAGCAGTACTTC. Translating it yields CASSLGAPREPIYEQYF.

The V call is TRBV18, the J call TRBJ2-7; 10 nucleotides align to TRBD1. J was trimmed by 5 bases and V by 6 bases; bases with no gene match: 7. The CDR3 is made up of 14 amino acids. Germline loops: CDR1 KGHSH, CDR2 LQKENI. The CDR3 sequence: CASSRGQGRDEQYF. In DNA form, the CDR3 reads TGTGCCAGCTCCCGGGGACAGGGGAGGGACGAGCAGTACTTC. Combining the CDR3 with reference TRBV18 and TRBJ2-7 gives the whole variable domain NAGVMQNPRHLVRRRGQEARLRCSPMKGHSHVYWYRQLPEEGLKFMVYLQKENIIDESGMPKERFSAEFPKEGPSILRIQQVVRGDSAAYFCASSRGQGRDEQYFGPGTRLTVT.

The chain recombines TRBV9 with TRBJ2-2; D is ambiguous. This CDR3 comprises 12 residues. CDR1 is SGDLS, CDR2 YYNGEE, per germline. The germline V and J ends were trimmed by 5 bases and 7 bases, with 9 bases remaining between them. CDR3 DNA sequence: TGTGCCAGCAGAGGTGGCGGCGGGGAGCTGTTTTTT. Translating it yields CASRGGGGELFF.

This clone has a single count. The rearrangement joins TRBV2 to TRBJ1-3; no firm D call. The germline CDR1 and CDR2 sequences are SNHLY and FYNNEI. V was clipped by 6 bases and J by 8 bases, with 17 bases between them. This CDR3 is 14 amino acids long. CDR3 in DNA: TGTGCCAGCAGCCCTCGGGGTAGCAGATACACCATATATTTT. Translation: CASSPRGSRYTIYF.

The gene calls are TRBV30 and TRBJ1-2; TRBD1 agrees at 7 bases. CDR1 and CDR2 from the germline V gene are GTSNPN and SVGIG (reference sequence). Trimming at V came to 0 bases and at J to 9 bases, leaving 7 bases not matched to a gene. This CDR3 comprises 13 residues. The CDR3 is CAWSVLRGRSYTF. The CDR3 coding sequence is TGTGCCTGGAGTGTACTAAGGGGGCGAAGCTACACCTTC.

For the CDR3, the DNA is TGTGCCTGGAGCTCCATTAGGGGGTTCCTCACCTTC. This encodes CAWSSIRGFLTF. The chain uses TRBV30 and TRBJ1-2; D is possibly TRBD1 (6 bases). V shed 3 bases and J shed 13 bases, with 18 bases lying between them. CDR1 GTSNPN and CDR2 SVGIG come from the germline V gene (reference sequence). This CDR3 region has 12 residues.

This clone was counted between two and nine times. The CDR3: CASSLRNQPQHF. CDR3 sequence (DNA): TGTGCCAGCAGCCTGCGAAATCAGCCCCAGCATTTT. The rearrangement joins TRBV5-8 to TRBJ1-5; D remains unclear. The germline V gene has CDR1 SGHTS and CDR2 YDEGEE. The V end lost 4 bases, the J end lost 4 bases, and 6 bases lay between the germline ends. The CDR3 is made up of 12 amino acids.

This clone appeared a few times. The chain combines TRBV5-1 with TRBJ2-5; D ambiguous. The CDR3 length is 12 residues. V was pared by 0 bases and J by 4 bases, with 4 bases between. Germline-derived CDR1 and CDR2 are SGHRS and YFSETQ. CDR3 region: CASSLDGETQYF. The CDR3 DNA reads as TGCGCCAGCAGCTTGGACGGAGAGACCCAGTACTTC.